These 10 T cell receptor beta chains were sequenced from one sample in a study of shared clonotypes between healthy human individuals. The repertoire was sequenced with immunoSEQ multiplex PCR; TCRdb's copy has only in-frame clones and lacks some. The repertoire holds roughly 2.1 million clones, approximately 94% seen once, with roughly 1.7% in the top ten. Terminally differentiated effector memory CD45RA+ cells were left out of the naive CD8 fraction, which was CD45RO-negative and positively selected for CCR7. Specimen: naive CD8+ T cells from PBMCs. These receptors were obtained from a man aged 18 to 30 in good health. Some clones in this sample may be carry-over from other donors' samples.

This clone was picked up a small number of times. This rearrangement joins TRBV21-1 to TRBJ1-1; TRBD1, the table's D call, lacks a check against the DNA. TRBV21-1 is described as a pseudogene. CDR3 length: 14 residues. CDR3 sequence reads: CASNLTGGSTEAFF. CDR3 DNA sequence: TGTGCCAGCAACCTGACAGGGGGGAGCACTGAAGCTTTCTTT.

The chain couples TRBV27 to TRBJ2-3; maybe TRBD2 (5 bases). V lost 4 bases and J lost 4, with 18 bases in between. CDR3 length: 16 amino acids. Germline CDR1 MNHEY, CDR2 SMNVEV (reference sequence). The CDR3 spells CASSSLEGQRADTQYF. CDR3 bases: TGTGCCAGCAGTTCCCTCGAGGGCCAGAGGGCAGATACGCAGTATTTT.

This clone was seen just once. Other DNA sequences in the same sample also yield this CDR3. The chain recombines TRBV7-9 with TRBJ2-7, with D tentatively TRBD1 (6 bases). Trimming pared 3 bases from V and 1 base from J, leaving 7 bases between. The CDR3 runs 13 residues. Germline CDR1 and CDR2: SEHNR and FQNEAQ (reference sequence). The CDR3 nucleotides read TGTGCCAGCAGCTTCACAGGGTCCTACGAGCAGTACTTC. This sequence encodes CASSFTGSYEQYF.

About this clone: Given a much more abundant clone one base away, this may be a read error. The V and J genes are TRBV7-9 and TRBJ2-1, with D hard to call. V was cut by 3 bases and J by 3 bases, with 0 bases left in between. In germline, CDR1 is SEHNR, CDR2 FQNEAQ (reference sequence). The CDR3 spans 11 residues. The CDR3 region has the DNA TGTGCCAGCAGCTTCTACAATGAGCAGTTCTTC. The encoded protein is CASSFYNEQFF.

This clone was observed a handful of times. The same CDR3 also results from other DNA sequences found in this sample. The rearrangement links TRBV7-9 to TRBJ1-5, with unresolved D. Trimming cost V 3 bases and J 6 bases, with 6 bases left between them. The CDR3 covers 12 residues. CDR1 SEHNR and CDR2 FQNEAQ come from the germline V gene (reference sequence). The CDR3 reads CASSLGGQPQHF. Written as DNA, the CDR3 is TGTGCCAGCAGCTTGGGTGGTCAGCCCCAGCATTTT. Combining the CDR3 with reference TRBV7-9 and TRBJ1-5 gives the whole variable domain DTGVSQNPRHKITKRGQNVTFRCDPISEHNRLYWYRQTLGQGPEFLTYFQNEAQLEKSRLLSDRFSAERPKGSFSTLEIQRTEQGDSAMYLCASSLGGQPQHFGDGTRLSIL.

As regards this clone: This CDR3 is also generated by other DNA sequences in the sample. This chain joins TRBV5-6 and TRBJ2-7; 8 nucleotides match TRBD1. Germline CDR1 reads SGHDT; CDR2 reads YYEEEE. V lost 4 bases and J lost 3; bases outside the gene matches: 3. This CDR3 is built from 13 residues. This chain's CDR3 is CASSPDRDYEQYF. The CDR3 nucleotides read TGTGCCAGCAGCCCGGACAGGGACTACGAGCAGTACTTC.

V gene TRBV29-1 combines with J gene TRBJ2-5; tentatively, D is TRBD2 (6 bases). This CDR3 contains 14 residues. Trimming left V 6 bases short and J 4 bases short, with 18 bases between. Germline-derived CDR1 and CDR2 are SQVTM and ANQGSEA. The CDR3 DNA is TGCAGCGTGATGAGCGGGTCCCGGGGAGAGACCCAGTACTTC. Its protein is CSVMSGSRGETQYF.

Points on this clone: The same CDR3 arises from other DNA sequences in this sample as well. The J gene is TRBJ2-1, the V gene TRBV27; TRBD2 agrees at 14 bases. CDR1 and CDR2 from the germline V gene are MNHEY and SMNVEV (reference sequence). The V and J ends lost 4 bases and 7 bases, in that order; junction bases with no gene match: 3. This CDR3 has 15 residues. CDR3: CASSSGLAGVNEQFF. The CDR3, as DNA: TGTGCCAGCAGTTCGGGACTAGCGGGAGTTAATGAGCAGTTCTTC.

V is TRBV27 and J is TRBJ1-1; a possible D gene is TRBD1 (5 bases). Per germline, CDR1 MNHEY and CDR2 SMNVEV (reference sequence). The CDR3 has 14 amino acids. The ends were cut back, 3 bases at V and 6 bases at J, with 14 bases in the middle. For the CDR3, the DNA is TGTGCCAGCAGTTTTGGGGGTGTGTTCTCTGAAGCTTTCTTT. Its translation: CASSFGGVFSEAFF.

The chain employs TRBV5-4 and TRBJ2-7; D remains unclear. The CDR3 sequence is 13 residues long. V was shortened by 5 bases and J by 2 bases, with 11 bases between the two germline ends. Germline CDR1 reads SGHNT; CDR2 reads YYREEE (reference sequence). CDR3 DNA: TGTGCCAGCAGTTCGACGAACCCCTACGAGCAGTACTTC. This sequence encodes CASSSTNPYEQYF.